This TCR beta chain comes out of a study of T cells in women clearing cervical HPV infection. Across the study: Case blood was drawn a median roughly 150 days after lesion detection.

Generated by immunoSEQ multiplex PCR, the TCRdb table keeps only in-frame clones and is missing some. Its table lists tens of thousands of clones. A remark on this clone: Its target is not known. With the read ending 3 residues before the CDR3 end, the germline J gene is used to fill in that end.

Whole-study findings and limits: Controls had more TRBV6-7 (0.16%) than cases (around 0.11%).

All donors had a single incident cervical HPV16 infection, not prevalent. The CDR3 runs to 13 residues. Germline CDR1 DFQATT, CDR2 SNEGSKA (reference sequence). The chain carries TRBV20-1 and TRBJ1-1; tentative D call: TRBD1 (6 bases). Source material: blood buffy coat. This TCR derives from a woman between 18 and 70 years old with a cervical HPV16 infection that either progressed to CIN3+ or cleared (not recorded which). CDR3 sequence: CSARDSPEKEAFF. Partial CDR3 DNA: TGCAGTGCTAGGGACAGTCCCGAAAAGGAA.